The rows below give T cell receptor beta chains drawn from one sample of a study of beta chain features in type 1 diabetes. Assay: immunoSEQ multiplex PCR; the TCRdb copy retains only in-frame clones and omits some. The table has under 950,000 clones, roughly a sixth seen once. The sequencing sample was made of naive CD4+ T cells from blood. The receptor source for this set is a woman aged 18-30 years in good health. Each CDR3 is given with its conserved first and last residue. Only some rows state a clone size, as once, few, many or a class for expanded clones.

cdr3_aa clone_size j_call v_call
CASSLRDRGGTGELFF - TRBJ2-2 TRBV7-8
CASRRLAGGPMRIQYF - TRBJ2-5 TRBV27
CASSQDGVAGANEQYF few TRBJ2-7 TRBV4-3
CATSRQRQGGNTEAFF few TRBJ1-1 TRBV15
CATSRDRGLYEQYF few TRBJ2-7 TRBV15
CASSNRDRGTDTQYF - TRBJ2-3 TRBV6-6
CASSGLAGVNEQFF few TRBJ2-1 TRBV28
CASSPRLAQTYEQYF - TRBJ2-7 TRBV18
CASSNPGQGNYGYTF few TRBJ1-2 TRBV6-5
CASSLALGGGFETQYF few TRBJ2-5 TRBV5-1
CASSPWALDYEQFF few TRBJ2-1 TRBV18
CASSLAPNGNEQFF few TRBJ2-1 TRBV7-9
CASSKQGLLETQYF - TRBJ2-5 TRBV4-1
CASSQGPILKAGVSYNEQFF few TRBJ2-1 TRBV4-1
CSVDRDLTQYF - TRBJ2-3 TRBV29-1
CASSPIETDTQYF - TRBJ2-3 TRBV18
CASSYLRTGRDYGYTF few TRBJ1-2 TRBV6-5
CASRERGWVGMNTEAFF few TRBJ1-1 TRBV21-1
CASSKLRRGGGSNQPQHF - TRBJ1-5 TRBV21-1
CASSDKAAPGTTGELFF few TRBJ2-2 TRBV13
CASSEQSGNTEAFF few TRBJ1-1 TRBV2
CASSNGGRNEQFF few TRBJ2-1 TRBV25-1
CASSFRGSITEAFF few TRBJ1-1 TRBV7-2
CANQKVPRGEQFF few TRBJ2-1 TRBV21-1
CASSLAGANSYEQYF - TRBJ2-7 TRBV5-1
CASSWTSGSGADTQYF - TRBJ2-3 TRBV19
CASSPAELDNEQYF - TRBJ2-7 TRBV13
CASSRGTAQETQYF few TRBJ2-5 TRBV7-8
CASSASRGYGYTF few TRBJ1-2 TRBV5-4
CASSKDRGSYEQYF few TRBJ2-7 TRBV5-1
CASSPGTGRNTIYF - TRBJ1-3 TRBV6-6
CASLTSGIETQYF - TRBJ2-5 TRBV7-9
CASSLGGNYDEQYF - TRBJ2-7 TRBV7-2
CASSKGTNYEQYF few TRBJ2-7 TRBV5-1
CASSTLGTGSYNEQFF - TRBJ2-1 TRBV27
CASSQTGDQPQHF - TRBJ1-5 TRBV7-2
CASSKERRDRDSNQPQHF few TRBJ1-5 TRBV21-1
CASSLDRETRGSYQETQYF - TRBJ2-5 TRBV5-1
CASSESGRAEAFF few TRBJ1-1 TRBV25-1
CASSRDRAGELFF few TRBJ2-2 TRBV5-4
CASGTSSYSGANVLTF few TRBJ2-6 TRBV28
CASSDLDTQYF few TRBJ2-3 TRBV4-2
CASSVTGWETQYF few TRBJ2-5 TRBV7-9
CSARGGGEQYF - TRBJ2-7 TRBV20-1
CASSGRQRETQYF few TRBJ2-5 TRBV5-8
CASREDRGGYTF - TRBJ1-2 TRBV2
CASSLRRTASDTGELFF few TRBJ2-2 TRBV13
CASSQDWKGTITYEQYF - TRBJ2-7 TRBV4-3
CASSPGGIWTEAFF few TRBJ1-1 TRBV28
CASSPSGNTEAFF few TRBJ1-1 TRBV18
CASSQDTAGFTTQYF - TRBJ2-5 TRBV4-3
CASSERTGGYNEQFF - TRBJ2-1 TRBV6-1
CASSPTPGQQETQYF - TRBJ2-5 TRBV27
CASSVGLAGKETQYF - TRBJ2-5 TRBV9
CASSLDEVGWTGELFF few TRBJ2-2 TRBV5-1
CASSYLAVRTQETQYF - TRBJ2-5 TRBV6-6
CASSLAGGFRNEQFF - TRBJ2-1 TRBV27
CASSPREQFF - TRBJ2-1 TRBV7-9
CASSLVGTSKFITDTQYF - TRBJ2-3 TRBV7-8